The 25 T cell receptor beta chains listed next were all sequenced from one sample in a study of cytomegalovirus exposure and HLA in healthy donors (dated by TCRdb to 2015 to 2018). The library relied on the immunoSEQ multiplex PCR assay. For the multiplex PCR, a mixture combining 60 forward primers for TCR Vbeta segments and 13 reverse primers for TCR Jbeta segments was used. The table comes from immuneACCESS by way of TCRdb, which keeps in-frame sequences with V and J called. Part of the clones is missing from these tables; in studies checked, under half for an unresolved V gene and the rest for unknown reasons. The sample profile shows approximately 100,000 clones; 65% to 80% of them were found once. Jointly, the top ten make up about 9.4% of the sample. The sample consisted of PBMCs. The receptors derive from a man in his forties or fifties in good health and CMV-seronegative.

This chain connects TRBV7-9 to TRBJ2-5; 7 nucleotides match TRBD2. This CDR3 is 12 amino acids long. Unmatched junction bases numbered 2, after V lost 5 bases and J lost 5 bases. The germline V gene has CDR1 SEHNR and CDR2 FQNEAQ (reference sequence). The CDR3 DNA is TGTGCCAGCAGCCGGGGGGAGGAGACCCAGTACTTC. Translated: CASSRGEETQYF.

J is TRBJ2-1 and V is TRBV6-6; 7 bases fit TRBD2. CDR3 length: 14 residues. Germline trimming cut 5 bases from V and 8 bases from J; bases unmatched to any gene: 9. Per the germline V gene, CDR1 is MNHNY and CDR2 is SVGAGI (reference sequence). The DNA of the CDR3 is TGTGCCAGCAGTATGGCTAGCGGCTTTGATGAGCAGTTCTTC. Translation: CASSMASGFDEQFF.

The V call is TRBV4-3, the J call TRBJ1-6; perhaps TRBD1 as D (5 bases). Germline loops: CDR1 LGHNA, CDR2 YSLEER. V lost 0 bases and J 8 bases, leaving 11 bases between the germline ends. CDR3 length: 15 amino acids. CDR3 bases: TGCGCCAGCAGCCAAGATGGCGACAGAGATTCACCCCTCCACTTT. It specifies CASSQDGDRDSPLHF.

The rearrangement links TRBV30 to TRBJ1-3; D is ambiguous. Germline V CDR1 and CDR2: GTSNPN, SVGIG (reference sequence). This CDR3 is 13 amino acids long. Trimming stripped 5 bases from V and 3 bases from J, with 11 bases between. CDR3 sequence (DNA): TGTGCCTGGTCCGCGGGGATTGGAAACACCATATATTTT. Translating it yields CAWSAGIGNTIYF.

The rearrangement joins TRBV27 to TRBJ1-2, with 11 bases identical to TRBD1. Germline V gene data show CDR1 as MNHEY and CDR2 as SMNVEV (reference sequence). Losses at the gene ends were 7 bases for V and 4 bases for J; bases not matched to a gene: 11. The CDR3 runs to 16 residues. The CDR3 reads CASKSTGTGGSYGYTF. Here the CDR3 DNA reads TGTGCCAGCAAGTCAACCGGGACAGGGGGAAGCTATGGCTACACCTTC.

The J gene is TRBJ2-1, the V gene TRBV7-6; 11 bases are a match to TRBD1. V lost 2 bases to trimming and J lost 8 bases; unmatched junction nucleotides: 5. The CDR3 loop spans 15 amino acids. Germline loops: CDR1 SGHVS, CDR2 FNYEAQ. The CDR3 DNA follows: TGTGCCAGCAGCTTAAACCCGGGACAGGGGGATGAGCAGTTCTTC. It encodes CASSLNPGQGDEQFF.

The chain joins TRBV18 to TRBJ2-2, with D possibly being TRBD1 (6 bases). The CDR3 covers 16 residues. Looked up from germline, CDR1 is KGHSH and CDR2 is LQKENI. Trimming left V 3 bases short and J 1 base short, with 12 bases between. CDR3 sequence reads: CASSPRTDLNTGELFF. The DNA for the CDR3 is TGTGCCAGCTCACCCCGGACAGACCTGAACACCGGGGAGCTGTTTTTT.

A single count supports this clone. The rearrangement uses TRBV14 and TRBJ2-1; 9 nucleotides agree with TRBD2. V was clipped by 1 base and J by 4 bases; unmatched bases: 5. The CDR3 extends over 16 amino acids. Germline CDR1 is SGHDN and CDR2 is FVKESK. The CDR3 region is CASSQGWLAGYNEQFF. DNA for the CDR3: TGTGCCAGCAGCCAAGGATGGCTAGCGGGGTACAATGAGCAGTTCTTC.

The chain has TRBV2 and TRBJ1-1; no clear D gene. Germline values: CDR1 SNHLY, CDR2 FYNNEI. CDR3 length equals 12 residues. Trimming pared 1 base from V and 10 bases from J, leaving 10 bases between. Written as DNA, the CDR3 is TGTGCCAGCAGTGAAGGAGGTCTCACAGCTTTCTTT. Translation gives CASSEGGLTAFF.

DNA for the CDR3: TGTGCCAATTCACAGGGACAGGGGACGCAGTATTTT. Protein: CANSQGQGTQYF. This chain links TRBV2 with TRBJ2-3, with 10 nucleotides matching TRBD1. The length of the CDR3 is 12 residues. Germline loops: CDR1 SNHLY, CDR2 FYNNEI. V was clipped by 10 bases and J by 9 bases; unmatched bases: 7.

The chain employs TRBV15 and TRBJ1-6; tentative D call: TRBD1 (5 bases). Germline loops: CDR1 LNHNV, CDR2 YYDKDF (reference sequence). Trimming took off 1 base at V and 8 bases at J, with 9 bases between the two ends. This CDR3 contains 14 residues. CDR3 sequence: CATSRGQPDSPLHF. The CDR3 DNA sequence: TGTGCCACCAGCAGAGGACAGCCAGATTCACCCCTCCACTTT.

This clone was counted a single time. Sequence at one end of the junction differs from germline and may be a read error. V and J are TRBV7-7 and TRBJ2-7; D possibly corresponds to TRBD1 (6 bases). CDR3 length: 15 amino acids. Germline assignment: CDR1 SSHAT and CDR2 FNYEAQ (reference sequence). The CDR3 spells CASSVDGQPTSEQYF. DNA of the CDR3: TGTGCTAGCAGCGTCGACGGACAGCCCACCAGCGAGCAGTACTTC.

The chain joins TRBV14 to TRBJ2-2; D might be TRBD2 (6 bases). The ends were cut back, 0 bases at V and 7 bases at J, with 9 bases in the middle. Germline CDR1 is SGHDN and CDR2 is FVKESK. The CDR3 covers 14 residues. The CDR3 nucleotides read TGTGCCAGCAGCCAAGAGTGGGGAGGCGGGGAGCTGTTTTTT. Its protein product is CASSQEWGGGELFF.

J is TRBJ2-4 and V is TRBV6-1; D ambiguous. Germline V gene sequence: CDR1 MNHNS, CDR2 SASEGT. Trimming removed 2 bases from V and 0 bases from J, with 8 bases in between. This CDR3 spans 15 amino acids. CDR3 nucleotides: TGTGCCAGCAGTGAATTTACATTAGCCAAAAACATTCAGTACTTC. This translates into CASSEFTLAKNIQYF.

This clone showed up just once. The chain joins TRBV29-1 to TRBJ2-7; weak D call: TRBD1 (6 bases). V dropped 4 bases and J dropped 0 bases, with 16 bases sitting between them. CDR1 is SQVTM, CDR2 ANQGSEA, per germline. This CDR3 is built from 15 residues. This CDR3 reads CSVVGGFRSSYEQYF. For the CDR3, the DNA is TGCAGCGTTGTAGGGGGTTTTCGGAGCTCCTACGAGCAGTACTTC.

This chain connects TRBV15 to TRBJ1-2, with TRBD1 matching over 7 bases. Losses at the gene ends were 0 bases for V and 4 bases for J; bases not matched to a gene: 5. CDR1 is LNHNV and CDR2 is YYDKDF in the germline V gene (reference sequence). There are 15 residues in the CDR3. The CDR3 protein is CATSRERGLGYGYTF. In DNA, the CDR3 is TGTGCCACCAGCAGAGAGAGGGGGCTGGGCTATGGCTACACCTTC.

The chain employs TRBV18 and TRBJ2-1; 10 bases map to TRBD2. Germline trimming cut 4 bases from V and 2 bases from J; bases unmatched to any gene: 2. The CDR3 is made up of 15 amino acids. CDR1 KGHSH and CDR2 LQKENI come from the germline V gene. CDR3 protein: CASSLTSGAYNEQFF. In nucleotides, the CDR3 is TGTGCCAGCTCACTTACTAGCGGGGCCTACAATGAGCAGTTCTTC. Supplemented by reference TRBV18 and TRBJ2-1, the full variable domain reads NAGVMQNPRHLVRRRGQEARLRCSPMKGHSHVYWYRQLPEEGLKFMVYLQKENIIDESGMPKERFSAEFPKEGPSILRIQQVVRGDSAAYFCASSLTSGAYNEQFFGPGTRLTVL.

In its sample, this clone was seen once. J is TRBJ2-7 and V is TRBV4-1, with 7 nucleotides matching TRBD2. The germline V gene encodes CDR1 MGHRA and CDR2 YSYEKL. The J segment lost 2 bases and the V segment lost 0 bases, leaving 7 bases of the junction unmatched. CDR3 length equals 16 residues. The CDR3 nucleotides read TGCGCCAGCAGCCAAGACTCAGCGGGGACCGCCTACGAGCAGTACTTC. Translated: CASSQDSAGTAYEQYF.

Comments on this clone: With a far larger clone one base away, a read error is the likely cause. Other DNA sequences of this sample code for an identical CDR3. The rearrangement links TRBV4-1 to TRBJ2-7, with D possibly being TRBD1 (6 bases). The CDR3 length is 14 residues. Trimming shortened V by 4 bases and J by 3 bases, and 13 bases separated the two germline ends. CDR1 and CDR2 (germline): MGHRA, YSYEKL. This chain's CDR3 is CASSPIEGGYEQYF. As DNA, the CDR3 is TGCGCCAGCAGCCCCATTGAAGGGGGCTACGAGCAGTACTTC.

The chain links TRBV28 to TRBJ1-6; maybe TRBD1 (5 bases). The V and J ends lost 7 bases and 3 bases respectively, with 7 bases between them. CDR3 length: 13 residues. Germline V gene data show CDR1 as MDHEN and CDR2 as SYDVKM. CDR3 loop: CASTRDYNSPLHF. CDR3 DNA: TGTGCCAGCACCAGGGACTATAATTCACCCCTCCACTTT. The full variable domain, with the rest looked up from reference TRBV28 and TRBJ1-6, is DVKVTQSSRYLVKRTGEKVFLECVQDMDHENMFWYRQDPGLGLRLIYFSYDVKMKEKGDIPEGYSVSREKKERFSLILESASTNQTSMYLCASTRDYNSPLHFGNGTRLTVT.

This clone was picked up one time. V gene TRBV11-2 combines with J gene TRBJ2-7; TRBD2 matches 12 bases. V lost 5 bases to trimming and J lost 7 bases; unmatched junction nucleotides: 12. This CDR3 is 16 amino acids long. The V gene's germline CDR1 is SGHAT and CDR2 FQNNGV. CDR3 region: CASSRGLAGVPLEQYF. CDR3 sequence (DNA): TGTGCCAGCAGCAGGGGACTAGCGGGCGTGCCCTTGGAGCAGTACTTC.

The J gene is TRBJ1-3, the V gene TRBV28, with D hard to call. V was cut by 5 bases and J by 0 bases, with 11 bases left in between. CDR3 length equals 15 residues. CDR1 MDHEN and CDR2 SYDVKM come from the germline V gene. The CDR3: CASSILGPSGNTIYF. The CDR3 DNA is TGTGCCAGCAGTATCCTTGGCCCCTCTGGAAACACCATATATTTT.

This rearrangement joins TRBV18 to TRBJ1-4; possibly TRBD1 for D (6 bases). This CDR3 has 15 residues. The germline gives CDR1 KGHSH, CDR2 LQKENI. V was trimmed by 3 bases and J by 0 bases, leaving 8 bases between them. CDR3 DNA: TGTGCCAGCTCACCTACAGGGCCAACTAATGAAAAACTGTTTTTT. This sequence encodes CASSPTGPTNEKLFF.

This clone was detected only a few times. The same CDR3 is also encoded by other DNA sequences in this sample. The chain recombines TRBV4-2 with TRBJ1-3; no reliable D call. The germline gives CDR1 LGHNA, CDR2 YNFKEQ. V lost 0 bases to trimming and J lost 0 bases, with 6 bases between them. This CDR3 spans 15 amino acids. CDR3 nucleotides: TGTGCCAGCAGCCAAGAACGAGGCTCTGGAAACACCATATATTTT. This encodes CASSQERGSGNTIYF.

CDR3 sequence (DNA): TGTGCCAGCAGCAGGACAGGGGTACGCGGGGAGCTGTTTTTT. Translating it yields CASSRTGVRGELFF. The rearrangement links TRBV14 to TRBJ2-2; 9 bases are shared with TRBD1. Germline lookup yields CDR1 SGHDN and CDR2 FVKESK. V was clipped by 5 bases and J by 7 bases; unmatched bases: 5. The CDR3 covers 14 residues. The complete variable domain, with remaining parts taken from reference TRBV14 and TRBJ2-2, reads EAGVTQFPSHSVIEKGQTVTLRCDPISGHDNLYWYRRVMGKEIKFLLHFVKESKQDESGMPNNRFLAERTGGTYSTLKVQPAELEDSGVYFCASSRTGVRGELFFGEGSRLTVL.